This T cell receptor (beta chain) stems from a study of long-term antiretroviral therapy in people with HIV. Study findings and constraints: Blood obtained between about 2004 and 2017 may reflect older ART regimens. Clonal populations expanded prior to ART predominated within the repertoire at all time points.

V was cut by 0 bases and J by 8 bases, with 11 bases left in between. The CDR3 has 14 residues. Germline V gives CDR1 SGHNT, CDR2 YYREEE (reference sequence). Note on this clone: Its specificity is unknown.

The assay, immunoSEQ v3.0, was run at survey level. Sequencing of each sample targeted about 40,000-50,000 T-cell genomes. TCRdb keeps only in-frame clones here, not all; method: immunoSEQ multiplex PCR. This table has roughly 13,000 clones, about 80% appearing once. This receptor was obtained from a young woman with HIV. This specimen consisted of unsorted PBMCs, obtained 1.3 years after starting antiretroviral therapy. This chain links TRBV5-4 with TRBJ1-4; D not certain. The DNA for the CDR3 is TGTGCCAGCAGCTTGGAAGGAACTCCAGAAAAACTGTTTTTT. Translated: CASSLEGTPEKLFF.